In its sample, the clone carrying this T cell receptor beta chain was seen a few times. This sample was taken from a study of glioma-infiltrating T cells. Using RNA template, CDR3s of TCR alpha and beta were amplified with iRepertoire arm-PCR. For one-step reverse transcription and amplification, about 85-400 ng of tissue mRNA or PBMC total RNA was used. TCRdb re-called the multiplex PCR reads with MiXCR, one entry per CDR3 protein. The table lists under 130,000 distinct CDR3 sequences, about 30% of them singletons. CDR1 is MGHRA, CDR2 YSYEKL, per germline. V was cut by 3 bases and J by 5 bases, with 16 bases left in between. This CDR3 is 16 amino acids long.

Sequenced: glioma tissue, nonneoplastic brain tissue, or PBMCs (not recorded which). The sequence came from a human donor with low-grade glioma or glioblastoma, undergoing nonglioma brain surgery, or in good health (not recorded which). V usage is TRBV4-1 and J usage is TRBJ1-4; a weak D match, TRBD1 (6 bases). The CDR3 DNA reads TGCGCCAGCAGCCAGGCGGGGGGCAAGGCAAATGAAAAACTGTTTTTT. It translates to CASSQAGGKANEKLFF.